The subject of this entry is one T cell receptor (beta chain). These data are taken from a study of cytomegalovirus exposure and HLA in healthy donors. Method: immunoSEQ multiplex PCR; TCRdb's copy keeps in-frame clones and lacks some. The repertoire consists of around 130,000 clones, with about nine tenths occurring once and the leading ten covering about 3.7%. The CDR3 contains 15 residues. V lost 4 bases, J lost 0 bases, and 4 bases stayed unmatched. Germline assignment: CDR1 MDHEN and CDR2 SYDVKM. The rearrangement links TRBV28 to TRBJ1-1; 8 bases agree with TRBD1. Sequencing input: PBMCs. This clonotype was obtained from a man younger than 45 in good health and CMV-seronegative. This chain's CDR3 is CASSSQGAVNTEAFF. In DNA form, the CDR3 reads TGTGCCAGCAGTTCGCAGGGGGCAGTGAACACTGAAGCTTTCTTT.